These 31 T cell receptor beta chains were sequenced from one sample in a study of T cells after yellow fever vaccination (dated by TCRdb to between 2019 and 2020). Reading the label with the study, this specimen's treatment or condition is: live attenuated yellow fever vaccine strain. Library prep was done by 5' RACE. The sample was run on an Illumina HiSeq 2500. TCRdb redid the processing of the public reads, applying fastp at Q25 and MiXCR, and retained in-frame beta chains. Every entry covers one CDR3 protein and lists the most common genes and DNA from its rows. The sample table contains around 600,000 distinct CDR3 sequences; only one count was recorded for approximately 13% of them. The ten largest clones capture more than 13% of the sample. Sequenced here: PBMCs, sampled on the day of the yellow fever booster vaccination. The receptors here all came from a man aged 25-45 years who received the YFV17D yellow fever vaccine.

CDR3 nucleotide sequence: TGTGCCAGCAGCTCAGGGGAAAGCACAGATACGCAGTATTTT. Translated: CASSSGESTDTQYF. This sequence joins TRBV7-9 and TRBJ2-3, with a possible D match to TRBD1 (6 bases). CDR3 length: 14 residues. CDR1 and CDR2 from the germline V gene are SEHNR and FQNEAQ (reference sequence). V was clipped by 4 bases and J by 0 bases, with 8 bases between them.

V is TRBV6-5 and J is TRBJ2-4; D is ambiguous. The CDR3 has 12 residues. The V end lost 6 bases, the J end lost 7 bases, and 10 bases lay between the germline ends. CDR1 and CDR2 (germline): MNHEY, SVGAGI. CDR3 residues: CASRPSANIQYF. CDR3 DNA: TGTGCCAGCAGACCTTCAGCGAACATTCAGTACTTC.

In this sample, this clonotype turned up a few times. The chain uses TRBV20-1 and TRBJ2-7; 10 positions match TRBD2. The CDR3 is made up of 14 amino acids. The J segment lost 2 bases and the V segment lost 5 bases, leaving 6 bases of the junction unmatched. Germline values: CDR1 DFQATT, CDR2 SNEGSKA (reference sequence). DNA for the CDR3: TGCAGTGCTGGAGCGGGAGGGCGAGCCTACGAGCAGTACTTC. Amino acid sequence: CSAGAGGRAYEQYF.

This clonotype came up a few times. The chain employs TRBV6-1 and TRBJ2-5, with 7 bases aligning to TRBD1. Germline CDR1 reads MNHNS; CDR2 reads SASEGT. V was pared by 7 bases and J by 1 base, with 9 bases of the junction left unmatched. The CDR3 covers 15 residues. CDR3 sequence (DNA): TGTGCCAGCAAGGAGTTACAGGGGCCCCAAGAGACCCAGTACTTC. Protein: CASKELQGPQETQYF.

In this sample, this clonotype turned up a few times. The chain combines TRBV2 with TRBJ1-2; D is uncertain. This CDR3 spans 13 amino acids. Trimming pared 5 bases from V and 4 bases from J, leaving 11 bases between. The germline V gene encodes CDR1 SNHLY and CDR2 FYNNEI. Here the CDR3 DNA reads TGTGCCAGCAGTCTACGGGCCATCTATGGCTACACCTTC. Amino acids: CASSLRAIYGYTF.

This clonotype occurred a few times. The chain links TRBV5-6 to TRBJ2-1; D is uncertain. CDR3 length equals 17 residues. Trimming pared 2 bases from V and 0 bases from J, leaving 15 bases between. Per the germline V gene, CDR1 is SGHDT and CDR2 is YYEEEE. The CDR3 region is CASSFGPRWGSYNEQFF. The CDR3 region has the DNA TGTGCCAGCAGCTTTGGGCCGCGATGGGGCTCCTACAATGAGCAGTTCTTC.

In its sample, this clonotype was seen a few times. The chain carries TRBV20-1 and TRBJ1-4; TRBD1 is a possible D gene (5 bases). The CDR3 is 12 amino acids. V lost 6 bases and J 6 bases, leaving 11 bases between the germline ends. Germline assignment: CDR1 DFQATT and CDR2 SNEGSKA (reference sequence). The CDR3 DNA reads TGCAGTGCCCCCCGGGGCGATGAAAAACTGTTTTTT. This encodes CSAPRGDEKLFF.

This clonotype was counted ten times or more. The J gene is TRBJ2-5, the V gene TRBV7-9; possibly TRBD2 for D (5 bases). CDR3 size: 13 residues. Germline values: CDR1 SEHNR, CDR2 FQNEAQ (reference sequence). V lost 10 bases and J 7 bases, leaving 19 bases between the germline ends. The CDR3 loop reads CATTSLVEGTQYF. The CDR3 DNA reads TGTGCCACCACCTCCCTGGTAGAGGGGACCCAGTACTTC.

This clonotype was recorded a few times. This chain uses TRBV20-1 with TRBJ2-5, with 8 bases that match TRBD2. V gave up 0 bases and J gave up 2 bases; unmatched junction bases: 5. CDR3 length: 15 amino acids. Germline values: CDR1 DFQATT, CDR2 SNEGSKA (reference sequence). The CDR3 DNA follows: TGCAGTGCTAGAGATATAGCGGGAAGACAAGAGACCCAGTACTTC. Its translation: CSARDIAGRQETQYF.

The genes are TRBV30 and TRBJ2-3, with 8 bases that match TRBD2. The germline CDR1 and CDR2 sequences are GTSNPN and SVGIG (reference sequence). There are 14 residues in the CDR3. J gave up 2 bases and V 1 base, and 2 bases lay outside the gene matches. The CDR3: CAWSAGLVTDTQYF. The CDR3 DNA reads TGTGCCTGGAGTGCGGGACTAGTCACAGATACGCAGTATTTT.

This clonotype occurred a few times. This chain uses TRBV10-3 with TRBJ2-1, with 8 bases aligning to TRBD2. Germline CDR1 and CDR2: ENHRY and SYGVKD. V lost 4 bases, J lost 3 bases, and 8 bases stayed unmatched. The CDR3 runs to 16 residues. The CDR3 reads CAISGVGTSFYNEQFF. The CDR3 nucleotides are TGTGCCATCAGTGGGGTCGGGACTAGTTTCTACAATGAGCAGTTCTTC.

The rearrangement joins TRBV9 to TRBJ1-4; no clear D gene. CDR1 SGDLS and CDR2 YYNGEE come from the germline V gene. V lost 4 bases to trimming and J lost 6 bases, with 16 bases between them. There are 15 residues in the CDR3. CDR3 sequence reads: CASSPRGFWDEKLFF. The CDR3 bases are TGTGCCAGCAGCCCCCGTGGTTTTTGGGATGAAAAACTGTTTTTT.

V usage is TRBV20-1 and J usage is TRBJ2-3; 7 bases are a match to TRBD1. The V segment lost 5 bases and the J segment 6 bases; nucleotides outside the gene matches: 11. This CDR3 is built from 14 residues. Germline V CDR1 and CDR2: DFQATT, SNEGSKA (reference sequence). CDR3 DNA sequence: TGCAGTGCTCCGGACAGGTCGATTTCGGATACGCAGTATTTT. Its protein is CSAPDRSISDTQYF.

The CDR3: CASSHPSGEDLGELFF. DNA for the CDR3: TGTGCCAGCAGCCACCCTAGCGGGGAGGATTTAGGGGAGCTGTTTTTT. The chain uses TRBV4-2 and TRBJ2-2, with 9 nucleotides matching TRBD2. After removal of 3 bases from V and 8 bases from J, the junction contained 10 bases not matched to a gene. The CDR3 is made up of 16 amino acids. Germline loops: CDR1 LGHNA, CDR2 YNFKEQ.

A few counts support this clonotype. The gene calls are TRBV10-3 and TRBJ2-5; 11 positions match TRBD2. CDR3 length equals 16 residues. CDR1 ENHRY and CDR2 SYGVKD come from the germline V gene. The V gene end was trimmed by 2 bases and the J gene end by 5 bases; junction bases not matched to a gene: 7. The CDR3, as DNA: TGTGCCATCAGTGAGACTAGCGGGAGTAGGCAGGAGACCCAGTACTTC. Amino acid sequence: CAISETSGSRQETQYF.

This clonotype has a handful of counts. The rearrangement links TRBV5-1 to TRBJ1-2; TRBD1 aligns across 7 bases. The CDR3 has 15 amino acids. The junction had 12 bases not matched to a gene; V was cut back by 4 bases and J by 6 bases. Germline V lookup: CDR1 SGHRS, CDR2 YFSETQ. CDR3 in amino acids: CASSSWTGAPDGYTF. CDR3 nucleotide sequence: TGCGCCAGCAGCAGCTGGACAGGAGCACCCGATGGCTACACCTTC.

The chain recombines TRBV12-3 or TRBV12-4 with TRBJ2-1; D is possibly TRBD2 (6 bases). The CDR3 runs to 14 residues. The ends were cut back, 2 bases at V and 9 bases at J, with 14 bases in the middle. CDR3 in DNA: TGTGCCAGCAGTTTACTCGGGACGGAGGGTGAGCAGTTCTTC. Its translation: CASSLLGTEGEQFF.

V usage is TRBV11-2 and J usage is TRBJ2-1; 10 bases line up with TRBD2. Germline CDR1 and CDR2: SGHAT and FQNNGV. Trimming removed 0 bases from V and 2 bases from J; junction bases left unmatched: 19. The CDR3 extends over 22 amino acids. Here the CDR3 DNA reads TGTGCCAGCAGCTTAGATCTTGGGCGGGGGAGCGGGAGGGCCGCCCCCTACAATGAGCAGTTCTTC. Translated, it gives CASSLDLGRGSGRAAPYNEQFF.

This clonotype occurred a few times. The gene calls are TRBV25-1 and TRBJ2-5; 7 bases line up with TRBD1. V gave up 8 bases and J gave up 0 bases; unmatched junction bases: 6. The CDR3 consists of 14 residues. Per the germline V gene, CDR1 is MGHDK and CDR2 is SYGVNS. The CDR3 loop reads CASGRQGNQETQYF. DNA of the CDR3: TGTGCCAGCGGCAGACAGGGTAACCAAGAGACCCAGTACTTC.

The chain combines TRBV6-1 with TRBJ2-5; 10 nucleotides line up with TRBD2. Germline V CDR1 and CDR2: MNHNS, SASEGT. Trimming removed 7 bases from V and 4 bases from J; junction bases left unmatched: 12. The CDR3 covers 16 residues. CDR3: CASIVASGSKGETQYF. The CDR3 DNA is TGTGCCAGCATAGTGGCTAGCGGGAGTAAAGGAGAGACCCAGTACTTC.

This clonotype was seen a few times. V usage is TRBV14 and J usage is TRBJ2-2, with 12 bases fitting TRBD1. Germline trimming cut 4 bases from V and 3 bases from J; bases unmatched to any gene: 3. Germline V gene sequence: CDR1 SGHDN, CDR2 FVKESK. The CDR3 is 16 residues long. The CDR3 spells CASSRGQGAYTGELFF. CDR3 DNA: TGTGCCAGCAGCCGGGGACAGGGGGCTTACACCGGGGAGCTGTTTTTT.

V is TRBV6-2 or TRBV6-3 and J is TRBJ1-1; possible D gene TRBD1, 6 bases. CDR3 size: 16 residues. The germline gives CDR1 MNHEY, CDR2 SVGEGT. V lost 0 bases to trimming and J lost 0 bases, with 11 bases between them. The CDR3 DNA reads TGTGCCAGCAGTTACTCCGGTTGGGGGCTGAACACTGAAGCTTTCTTT. Protein: CASSYSGWGLNTEAFF.

The rearrangement uses TRBV7-2 and TRBJ2-5; 7 positions agree with TRBD2. Germline loops: CDR1 SGHTA, CDR2 FQGNSA. The J segment lost 3 bases and the V segment lost 5 bases, leaving 9 bases of the junction unmatched. The CDR3 is 15 amino acids. DNA of the CDR3: TGTGCCAGCAGCCGGCGTCTAGCGGAAGAAGAGACCCAGTACTTC. This codes for CASSRRLAEEETQYF.

Only a few counts were recorded for this clonotype. This chain links TRBV20-1 with TRBJ1-5; D may be TRBD1 (6 bases). With 0 bases removed from V and 9 bases from J, the gap between germline ends came to 18 bases. The germline gives CDR1 DFQATT, CDR2 SNEGSKA (reference sequence). The CDR3 is 15 residues long. The CDR3 sequence is CSAREGGQVLGPQHF. For the CDR3, the DNA is TGCAGTGCTAGAGAGGGGGGCCAGGTTTTAGGGCCCCAGCATTTT.

This clonotype has just a few counts. V and J are TRBV20-1 and TRBJ1-4; D perhaps matches TRBD1 (5 bases). The V end lost 6 bases, the J end lost 7 bases, and 12 bases lay between the germline ends. Germline lookup yields CDR1 DFQATT and CDR2 SNEGSKA (reference sequence). The CDR3 loop spans 12 amino acids. The chain's CDR3 is CSARHRGEKLFF. CDR3 sequence (DNA): TGCAGTGCCCGCCATAGGGGTGAAAAACTGTTTTTT.

This clonotype was observed a handful of times. Written as DNA, the CDR3 is TGTGCCAGCAATACAGGCTCGGCCTACGAGCAGTACTTC. This gives the protein CASNTGSAYEQYF. The chain employs TRBV12-3 or TRBV12-4 and TRBJ2-7; the D gene is possibly TRBD1 (5 bases). V lost 7 bases and J lost 2, with 12 bases in between. The CDR3 contains 13 residues.

The DNA for the CDR3 is TGTGCCAGCAGCTTAACAGGGGATAACACCATATATTTT. Its protein is CASSLTGDNTIYF. The V call is TRBV7-2, the J call TRBJ1-3; TRBD1 matches 7 bases. The ends lost 2 bases at V and 7 bases at J; junction bases unmatched: 2. CDR1 and CDR2 (germline): SGHTA, FQGNSA. The CDR3 loop spans 13 amino acids.

This clonotype was recorded a few times. The rearrangement uses TRBV18 and TRBJ2-5; TRBD1 is a possible D gene (6 bases). V dropped 5 bases and J dropped 5 bases, with 18 bases sitting between them. This CDR3 comprises 15 residues. Per germline, CDR1 KGHSH and CDR2 LQKENI. The CDR3 DNA is TGTGCCAGCTCAGCACGACAGGCCCCGGAGGAGACCCAGTACTTC. Translated: CASSARQAPEETQYF.

This clonotype was detected many times. This chain joins TRBV7-1 and TRBJ2-1; 14 bases fit TRBD2. TRBV7-1 is an ORF; its function is uncertain. This CDR3 has 22 amino acids. J gave up 6 bases and V 3 bases, and 22 bases lay outside the gene matches. The CDR3 loop is CASSSLWTSGRSRPLAGNEQFF. The CDR3, as DNA: TGTGCCAGCAGCTCTTTGTGGACTAGCGGGAGGTCTCGACCCCTAGCAGGCAATGAGCAGTTCTTC.

V gene TRBV6-1 combines with J gene TRBJ2-3, with TRBD2 as a possible D gene (5 bases). The CDR3 totals 14 residues. Germline V gene lookup returns CDR1 MNHNS and CDR2 SASEGT. Between the trimmed V and J ends, which lost 6 bases and 0 bases, there was a span of 10 bases. The CDR3 loop is CASRSAVSTDTQYF. The CDR3 bases are TGTGCCAGCAGATCAGCGGTTAGCACAGATACGCAGTATTTT.

This clonotype has only a few counts. The rearrangement joins TRBV18 to TRBJ1-5; D call uncertain. This CDR3 contains 14 residues. Per germline, CDR1 KGHSH and CDR2 LQKENI. Trimming shortened V by 6 bases and J by 1 base, and 10 bases separated the two germline ends. CDR3 sequence: CASSPIGSNQPQHF. CDR3 nucleotides: TGTGCCAGCTCGCCCATAGGCAGCAATCAGCCCCAGCATTTT.